This T cell receptor beta chain was documented in a study of PD-L1 blockade in urothelial cancer. In the study overall: Per blood sample, T cells had a median of approximately 150,000. Study results and limitations: At 3 weeks on treatment, tumor-associated clones expanded more with durable benefit.

Clones were read by immunoSEQ multiplex PCR, and TCRdb kept only the in-frame ones, dropping some. The repertoire holds 40,000 to 45,000 clones, with 83% as singletons. Germline CDR1 and CDR2: SGHNT and YENEEA. Between the trimmed V and J ends, which lost 2 bases and 4 bases, there was a span of 7 bases. This CDR3 has 13 residues. Time point noted: peripheral blood 6 weeks after treatment start. Anywhere from 1 to 8 samples came from each patient, spanning pretreatment and on-treatment. About this clone itself: Antigen specificity is unknown.

This sequence originates from a man between 60 and 70 years old with urothelial cancer. Sequenced material: PBMCs, taken around atezolizumab (anti-PD-L1) treatment. The rearrangement links TRBV11-3 to TRBJ2-3; a possible D gene is TRBD2 (6 bases). Written as DNA, the CDR3 is TGTGCCAGCAGCTTAAGCGGGTCAGATACGCAGTATTTT. This translates into CASSLSGSDTQYF.